The 22 T cell receptor beta chains below come from one sample, sequenced in a study of Graves' ophthalmopathy and Graves' hyperthyroidism. TCR beta CDR3 amplification used RNA transcripts. Scientists carried out first-round RT-PCR using HTBI primers and then a second-round multiplex PCR. TCRdb itself ran the multiplex PCR reads through MiXCR, one entry per CDR3 protein. Altogether 15,000 to 20,000 distinct CDR3 sequences are present, around 46% being singletons, with the ten largest covering roughly 27%. The sequencing sample was made of peripheral blood. The receptor set was obtained from a woman between 40 and 55 years old with stable Graves' hyperthyroidism.

This chain connects TRBV7-3 to TRBJ1-5; D possibly corresponds to TRBD1 (5 bases). Germline-derived CDR1 and CDR2 are SGHTA and FQGTGA. CDR3 size: 13 residues. V gave up 5 bases and J gave up 6 bases, with 11 bases separating them. The CDR3 is CASSGGVGQPQHF. The CDR3 DNA follows: TGTGCCAGCAGCGGGGGTGTAGGTCAGCCCCAGCATTTT.

With regard to this clonotype: A read error is likely, as this CDR3 ends without the conserved phenylalanine or tryptophan. The rearrangement links TRBV20-1 to TRBJ2-7; D is ambiguous. CDR3 length: 14 amino acids. V lost 3 bases to trimming and J lost 3 bases, with 15 bases between them. Germline CDR1 reads DFQATT; CDR2 reads SNEGSKA (reference sequence). CDR3 nucleotides: TGCAGTGCTAGGGAAGGGCGGCTAGACTACGAGCAGTACTCC. Translated: CSAREGRLDYEQYS.

This rearrangement joins TRBV7-9 to TRBJ2-3, with 9 bases that match TRBD2. This CDR3 has 16 amino acids. Unmatched junction bases numbered 7, after V lost 6 bases and J lost 0 bases. Looked up from germline, CDR1 is SEHNR and CDR2 is FQNEAQ (reference sequence). In nucleotides, the CDR3 is TGTGCCAGCAGACTAGCGGGTAGCGGGAGCACAGATACGCAGTATTTT. Translation: CASRLAGSGSTDTQYF.

By frequency in the sample, this clonotype is medium-sized. The J gene is TRBJ2-5, the V gene TRBV15; the D gene is possibly TRBD1 (5 bases). The CDR3 contains 14 residues. V was clipped by 0 bases and J by 5 bases, with 10 bases between them. CDR1 LNHNV and CDR2 YYDKDF come from the germline V gene (reference sequence). Here the CDR3 DNA reads TGTGCCACCAGCAGAGATGGGGCAGGGGAGACCCAGTACTTC. As protein: CATSRDGAGETQYF.

In this sample, this clonotype turned up many times. The chain carries TRBV5-1 and TRBJ2-7; TRBD2 is a possible D gene (6 bases). V dropped 4 bases and J dropped 3 bases, with 14 bases sitting between them. There are 14 residues in the CDR3. Per the germline V gene, CDR1 is SGHRS and CDR2 is YFSETQ. CDR3 nucleotide sequence: TGCGCCAGCAGCCGGTCGGGAGCCAGCTACGAGCAGTACTTC. Translation: CASSRSGASYEQYF.

This clonotype is labeled medium-sized. The chain couples TRBV2 to TRBJ2-7, with D possibly matching TRBD2 (6 bases). This CDR3 has 15 residues. The V end was cut by 6 bases, the J end by 7 bases, with 22 bases between. Germline V lookup: CDR1 SNHLY, CDR2 FYNNEI. CDR3 in DNA: TGTGCCAGCAGCGGCCCAGGGACTTCCTTTGGAGAGCAGTACTTC. It yields the protein CASSGPGTSFGEQYF.

Comments on this clonotype: At one end the junction does not follow the germline gene, possibly because of a read error. The V call is TRBV2, the J call TRBJ2-5; D tentatively reads TRBD1 or TRBD2 (5 bases each). CDR1 is SNHLY, CDR2 FYNNEI, per germline. CDR3 length: 14 amino acids. The CDR3 sequence is CASKTGTGKEAQYF. CDR3 sequence (DNA): TGTGCCAGCAAAACCGGGACGGGCAAAGAGGCCCAGTACTTC. The whole variable domain, remainder taken from reference TRBV2 and TRBJ2-5, is EPEVTQTPSHQVTQMGQEVILRCVPISNHLYFYWYRQILGQKVEFLVSFYNNEISEKSEIFDDQFSVERPDGSNFTLKIRSTKLEDSAMYFCASKTGTGKEAQYFGPGTRLLVL.

The chain combines TRBV9 with TRBJ2-1; D assignment may be TRBD1 or TRBD2 (5 bases each). Deletions cut 0 bases from V and 1 base from J, with 8 bases between. The CDR3 loop spans 15 amino acids. Germline CDR1 reads SGDLS; CDR2 reads YYNGEE. As DNA, the CDR3 is TGTGCCAGCAGCGTAGGGGGGTGGTCCTACAATGAGCAGTTCTTC. Residues: CASSVGGWSYNEQFF.

This clonotype is medium-sized (0.01 to 0.1%) in the sample. The V gene is TRBV24-1, the J gene TRBJ2-3; D might be TRBD2 (5 bases). The CDR3 loop spans 16 amino acids. Per the germline V gene, CDR1 is KGHDR and CDR2 is SFDVKD. V was clipped by 2 bases and J by 2 bases, with 13 bases between them. In DNA, the CDR3 is TGTGCCACCAGTGATTCCCCCGGGAAACACACAGATACGCAGTATTTT. Protein sequence: CATSDSPGKHTDTQYF.

By proportion, this clonotype is medium-sized. The chain links TRBV7-2 to TRBJ2-5; D is undetermined. V was trimmed by 3 bases and J by 5 bases, leaving 10 bases between them. The CDR3 length is 13 residues. Germline CDR1 SGHTA, CDR2 FQGNSA. In DNA form, the CDR3 reads TGTGCCAGCAGCTTGGCCCCCGTCGAGACCCAGTACTTC. Translated: CASSLAPVETQYF.

This clonotype was detected only a few times. This sequence joins TRBV5-4 and TRBJ2-5; D gene unclear. V was clipped by 3 bases and J by 3 bases, with 12 bases between them. CDR1 SGHNT and CDR2 YYREEE come from the germline V gene (reference sequence). CDR3 size: 14 residues. The DNA for the CDR3 is TGTGCCAGCAGCTATCGCGGCCTCAAAGAGACCCAGTACTTC. Protein: CASSYRGLKETQYF.

This chain links TRBV6-1 with TRBJ1-4, with a tentative D call TRBD1 (5 bases). The V end lost 6 bases, the J end lost 6 bases, and 17 bases lay between the germline ends. The V gene's germline CDR1 is MNHNS and CDR2 SASEGT. The CDR3 extends over 15 amino acids. The CDR3 reads CASRTRQTVYEKLFF. The CDR3 nucleotides are TGTGCCAGCAGGACCCGACAGACCGTTTATGAAAAACTGTTTTTT.

About this clonotype itself: As the CDR3 is not closed by the conserved phenylalanine or tryptophan, this likely results from a read error. V gene TRBV10-3 combines with J gene TRBJ2-2; the match to TRBD2 covers 8 bases. The CDR3 runs 14 residues. Germline V gene sequence: CDR1 ENHRY, CDR2 SYGVKD. CDR3 DNA sequence: TGTGCCAGCAGTTACGGGGGGGCCGCCGGGGAGCTGTTTCTT. Translating it yields CASSYGGAAGELFL.

By proportion, this clonotype is medium-sized. The chain couples TRBV7-2 to TRBJ2-3; no clear D gene. Germline values: CDR1 SGHTA, CDR2 FQGNSA. CDR3 length equals 14 residues. The V end was cut by 4 bases, the J end by 3 bases, with 11 bases between. This CDR3 is CASSSRVLTDTQYF. The CDR3 region has the DNA TGTGCCAGCAGCTCAAGGGTCCTAACAGATACGCAGTATTTT.

At least ten counts were recorded for this clonotype. The CDR3 DNA follows: TGTGCCAGCAGTGAAGTCACCTGGAGTGAGCAGTTCTTC. Its translation is CASSEVTWSEQFF. This chain connects TRBV6-4 to TRBJ2-1; no definite D call. V dropped 3 bases and J dropped 9 bases, with 12 bases sitting between them. Germline V gene sequence: CDR1 MRHNA, CDR2 SNTAGT. The CDR3 spans 13 residues.

V gene TRBV7-9 combines with J gene TRBJ2-3, with a possible D match to TRBD1 (6 bases). This CDR3 has 13 residues. The V end lost 5 bases, the J end lost 6 bases, and 12 bases lay between the germline ends. Per the germline V gene, CDR1 is SEHNR and CDR2 is FQNEAQ (reference sequence). CDR3 protein: CASSPTGLDTQYF. The CDR3 DNA follows: TGTGCCAGCAGCCCAACAGGGCTGGATACGCAGTATTTT.

This clonotype was counted between two and nine times. The chain employs TRBV6-6 and TRBJ2-7, with TRBD1 identical over 10 bases. CDR3 length equals 14 residues. Per the germline V gene, CDR1 is MNHNY and CDR2 is SVGAGI (reference sequence). The V segment lost 10 bases and the J segment 2 bases; nucleotides outside the gene matches: 8. The CDR3 nucleotides are TGTGCCACCCTCCCGGGACAGGGGACCTACGAGCAGTACTTC. Amino acid sequence: CATLPGQGTYEQYF.

The V call is TRBV14, the J call TRBJ1-1, with D hard to call. This CDR3 is built from 16 residues. With 0 bases removed from V and 0 bases from J, the gap between germline ends came to 11 bases. The germline gives CDR1 SGHDN, CDR2 FVKESK. The CDR3 region is CASSQDQYRLNTEAFF. The DNA of the CDR3 is TGTGCCAGCAGCCAAGATCAGTACAGATTGAACACTGAAGCTTTCTTT.

This clonotype was detected a few times. This chain links TRBV20-1 with TRBJ1-6; no firm D call. Germline V CDR1 and CDR2: DFQATT, SNEGSKA (reference sequence). V shed 3 bases and J shed 1 base, with 10 bases lying between them. The CDR3 runs 15 residues. The CDR3 here is CSARELGSYNSPLHF. For the CDR3, the DNA is TGCAGTGCTAGGGAGTTGGGGTCCTATAATTCACCCCTCCACTTT.

There are a few counts of this clonotype. This chain uses TRBV6-2 or TRBV6-3 with TRBJ2-7; tentative D call: TRBD1 (6 bases). Germline V gene data show CDR1 as MNHEY and CDR2 as SVGEGT. V dropped 10 bases and J dropped 6 bases, with 28 bases sitting between them. The CDR3 is made up of 16 amino acids. The CDR3 DNA reads TGTGCCACCAGCAGCCCTCTGGCACAGGGCTTCTTCGAGCAGTACTTC. Translation: CATSSPLAQGFFEQYF.

The gene calls are TRBV7-2 and TRBJ2-1, with 8 bases fitting TRBD2. CDR1 SGHTA and CDR2 FQGNSA come from the germline V gene. J was trimmed by 0 bases and V by 8 bases; bases with no gene match: 6. The CDR3 is made up of 15 amino acids. The CDR3 sequence is CASGLAGGSYNEQFF. In DNA form, the CDR3 reads TGTGCCAGCGGTCTGGCGGGGGGCTCCTACAATGAGCAGTTCTTC.

There are many counts of this clonotype. The gene calls are TRBV9 and TRBJ2-3; tentatively, D is TRBD2 (6 bases). Deletions cut 0 bases from V and 4 bases from J, with 12 bases between. CDR1 and CDR2 from the germline V gene are SGDLS and YYNGEE. The CDR3 length is 15 residues. In DNA, the CDR3 is TGTGCCAGCAGCGTAGCTTTTTCGGGAGCAGATACGCAGTATTTT. Its protein is CASSVAFSGADTQYF.